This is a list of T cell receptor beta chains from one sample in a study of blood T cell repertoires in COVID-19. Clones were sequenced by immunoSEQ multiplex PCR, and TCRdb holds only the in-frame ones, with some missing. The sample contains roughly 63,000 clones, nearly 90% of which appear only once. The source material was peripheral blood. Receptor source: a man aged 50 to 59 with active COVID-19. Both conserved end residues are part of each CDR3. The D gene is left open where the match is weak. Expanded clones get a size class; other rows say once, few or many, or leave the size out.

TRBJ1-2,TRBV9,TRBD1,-,CASSVAGTAPNYGYTF,TGTGCCAGCAGCGTCGCCGGGACAGCACCTAACTATGGCTACACCTTC
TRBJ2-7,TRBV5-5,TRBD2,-,CASSLTSGADEQYF,TGTGCCAGCAGCTTGACTAGCGGGGCGGACGAGCAGTACTTC
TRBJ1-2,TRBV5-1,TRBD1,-,CASSLGQGVIAGTF,TGCGCCAGCAGCTTGGGACAGGGGGTTATCGCTGGGACCTTC
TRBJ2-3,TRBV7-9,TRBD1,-,CASRWTGADTQYF,TGTGCCAGCAGATGGACAGGGGCAGATACGCAGTATTTT
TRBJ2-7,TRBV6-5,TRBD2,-,CASSYDGLAIPEQYF,TGTGCCAGCAGTTACGATGGACTAGCGATCCCCGAGCAGTACTTC
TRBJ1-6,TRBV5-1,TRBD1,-,CASSGAYQGANSPLHF,TGCGCCAGCAGTGGGGCCTACCAGGGGGCCAATTCACCCCTCCACTTT
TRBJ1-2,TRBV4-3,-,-,CASSQVGSGYGYTF,TGCGCCAGCAGCCAAGTCGGTTCCGGTTATGGCTACACCTTC
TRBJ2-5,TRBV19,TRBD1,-,CASSIGTGVFETQYF,TGTGCCAGTAGTATCGGGACAGGGGTTTTTGAGACCCAGTACTTC
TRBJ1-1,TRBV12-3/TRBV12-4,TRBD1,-,CASRPMGQGAFF,TGTGCCAGCAGACCTATGGGACAGGGCGCTTTCTTT
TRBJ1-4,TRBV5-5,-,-,CATTTDNEKLFF,TGTGCCACCACGACAGATAATGAAAAACTGTTTTTT
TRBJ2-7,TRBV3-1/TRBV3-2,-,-,CASSSRTVKGYEQYF,TGTGCCAGCAGCTCCCGGACAGTGAAAGGCTACGAGCAGTACTTC
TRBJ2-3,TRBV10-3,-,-,CAISGGTDTQYF,TGTGCCATCTCGGGGGGCACAGATACGCAGTATTTT
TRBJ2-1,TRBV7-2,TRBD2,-,CASSTRRAGLKQFF,TGTGCCAGCAGCACGAGACGAGCGGGGTTGAAGCAGTTCTTC
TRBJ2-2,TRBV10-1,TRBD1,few,CASTTGSNTGELFF,TGCGCCAGCACGACAGGGTCGAACACCGGGGAGCTGTTTTTT
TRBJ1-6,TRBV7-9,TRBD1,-,CASSSNRGNSPLHF,TGTGCCAGCAGCTCGAACAGGGGGAATTCACCCCTCCACTTT
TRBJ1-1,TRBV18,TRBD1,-,CASSGTGGHTEAFF,TGTGCCAGCTCAGGAACAGGGGGTCACACTGAAGCTTTCTTT
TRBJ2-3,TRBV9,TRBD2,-,CASSGSGGADTQYF,TGTGCCAGCAGCGGTAGCGGGGGGGCAGATACGCAGTATTTT
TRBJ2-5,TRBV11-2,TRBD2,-,CASSYSGGAIETQYF,TGTGCCAGCAGCTATAGCGGGGGGGCTATAGAGACCCAGTACTTC
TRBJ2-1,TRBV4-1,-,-,CASSQGQGGNEQFF,TGCGCCAGCAGCCAAGGACAGGGAGGCAATGAGCAGTTCTTC
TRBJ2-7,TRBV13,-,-,CASSSGNRVIYEQYF,TGTGCCAGCAGCTCAGGGAACAGGGTGATCTACGAGCAGTACTTC
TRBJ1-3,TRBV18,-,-,CASSQTPGNTIYF,TGTGCCAGCTCACAGACTCCTGGAAACACCATATATTTT
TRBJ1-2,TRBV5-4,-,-,CASSFTGSNYGYTF,TGTGCCAGCAGCTTTACAGGGAGCAACTATGGCTACACCTTC
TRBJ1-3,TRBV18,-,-,CASSPLTDRSSGNTIYF,TGTGCCAGCTCACCACTTACGGACAGAAGCTCTGGAAACACCATATATTTT
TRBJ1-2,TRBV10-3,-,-,CAISTTTEANYGYTF,TGTGCCATCAGTACTACGACAGAAGCTAACTATGGCTACACCTTC
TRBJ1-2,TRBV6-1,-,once,CASSEKNEWQGYGYTF,TGTGCCAGCAGTGAAAAGAATGAGTGGCAGGGCTATGGCTACACCTTC
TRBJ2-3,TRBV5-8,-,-,CASRLTVSTDTQYF,TGTGCCAGCAGGTTGACGGTGAGCACAGATACGCAGTATTTT
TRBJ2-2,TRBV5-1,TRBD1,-,CASSLATGGFGELFF,TGCGCCAGCAGCTTGGCGACAGGGGGTTTCGGGGAGCTGTTTTTT
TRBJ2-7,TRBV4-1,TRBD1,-,CASSQIRLGQGSYEQYF,TGCGCCAGCAGCCAAATACGGCTGGGACAGGGAAGCTACGAGCAGTACTTC
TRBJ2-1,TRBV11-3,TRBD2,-,CASSLGPTSLNEQFF,TGTGCCAGCAGCTTAGGGCCGACTAGCCTCAATGAGCAGTTCTTC
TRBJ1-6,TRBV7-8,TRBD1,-,CASSSYRGGSPLHF,TGTGCCAGCAGCTCATACAGGGGGGGATCACCCCTCCACTTT
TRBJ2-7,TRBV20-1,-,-,CSASKRVRSYEQYF,TGCAGTGCTAGTAAGCGGGTTCGCTCCTACGAGCAGTACTTC
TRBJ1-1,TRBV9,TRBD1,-,CASTHRDSPDEAFF,TGTGCCAGCACTCACCGGGACAGTCCCGATGAAGCTTTCTTT
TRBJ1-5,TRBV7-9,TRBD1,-,CASSGPPGGGNQPQHF,TGTGCCAGCAGCGGGCCCCCAGGGGGAGGCAATCAGCCCCAGCATTTT
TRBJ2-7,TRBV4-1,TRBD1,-,CASSQPRDRVSEQYF,TGCGCCAGCAGCCAACCGCGGGACAGGGTGAGTGAGCAGTACTTC
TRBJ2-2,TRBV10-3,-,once,CAISSGHGYTGELFF,TGTGCCATCAGTTCCGGACACGGTTACACCGGGGAGCTGTTTTTT
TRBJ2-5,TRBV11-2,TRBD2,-,CASSLELAGGRETQYF,TGTGCCAGCAGCTTAGAACTAGCGGGGGGGCGAGAGACCCAGTACTTC
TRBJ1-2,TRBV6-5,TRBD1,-,CASKPDRGLSHGYTF,TGTGCCAGCAAGCCCGACAGGGGGCTCAGCCATGGCTACACCTTC
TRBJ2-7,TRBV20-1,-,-,CSARVPGEQYF,TGCAGTGCTAGAGTCCCAGGGGAGCAGTACTTC
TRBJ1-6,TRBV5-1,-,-,CASSRGPYSPLHF,TGCGCCAGCAGCCGCGGGCCTTATTCACCCCTCCACTTT
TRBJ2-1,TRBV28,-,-,CASSSSRKGSGEQFF,TGTGCCAGCAGTTCCTCGCGAAAGGGGTCGGGTGAGCAGTTCTTC
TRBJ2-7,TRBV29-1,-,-,CSVTGYSEQYF,TGCAGCGTGACAGGTTACAGCGAGCAGTACTTC